These 30 T cell receptor beta chains were all obtained from the same sample, sequenced in a study of T cells in Graves' hyperthyroidism and ophthalmopathy. Amplification of TCR beta CDR3 regions was performed using RNA transcripts as template. Primed by the HTBI set, a first-round RT-PCR was run on the TCR CDR3. MiXCR was run by TCRdb on the multiplex PCR reads, yielding one entry per CDR3 protein. In the table there are about 210,000 distinct CDR3 sequences, around 16% of which are singletons. Sequencing was carried out using blood. All receptors come from a man aged 35 to 55 with Graves' hyperthyroidism.

This clonotype was seen at least ten times. The rearrangement uses TRBV5-8 and TRBJ2-7; D is perhaps TRBD1 or TRBD2 (6 bases each). V dropped 5 bases and J dropped 6 bases, with 18 bases sitting between them. Germline V gene lookup returns CDR1 SGHTS and CDR2 YDEGEE. This CDR3 is built from 14 residues. For the CDR3, the DNA is TGTGCCAGCAGAAAGGGGGGCACAGGTCGCGAGCAGTACTTC. It codes for CASRKGGTGREQYF.

This clonotype showed up many times. The V call is TRBV6-5, the J call TRBJ1-2; D unclear. CDR1 and CDR2 (germline): MNHEY, SVGAGI. The CDR3 consists of 13 residues. The V end was cut by 2 bases, the J end by 2 bases, with 6 bases between. CDR3 sequence (DNA): TGTGCCAGCAGTTACAACAGCAACTATGGCTACACCTTC. Translation: CASSYNSNYGYTF.

This clonotype occurred once. The chain is built from TRBV20-1 and TRBJ2-1; no firm D call. Germline V gene sequence: CDR1 DFQATT, CDR2 SNEGSKA (reference sequence). V lost 4 bases and J 7 bases, leaving 11 bases between the germline ends. This CDR3 comprises 12 residues. In DNA, the CDR3 is TGCAGTGCTATTAGAGGACGGAATGAGCAGTTCTTC. Translating gives CSAIRGRNEQFF.

This clonotype was picked up many times. V and J are TRBV3-1 and TRBJ2-3, with 10 bases identical to TRBD1. CDR1 is LGHDT, CDR2 YNNKEL, per germline (reference sequence). Trimming took 5 bases from V and 2 from J; bases not matched to a gene: 10. This CDR3 has 17 amino acids. The CDR3 DNA reads as TGTGCCAGCAGCAAGACCCCGGGACAGGGGTTCACAGATACGCAGTATTTT. Protein product: CASSKTPGQGFTDTQYF.

The chain has TRBV29-1 and TRBJ2-3, with D maybe TRBD2 (6 bases). V lost 3 bases and J 2 bases, leaving 12 bases between the germline ends. Germline-derived CDR1 and CDR2 are SQVTM and ANQGSEA. The CDR3 extends over 14 amino acids. The CDR3 DNA reads as TGCAGCGTTGATCCCCGCGGGGTCACAGATACGCAGTATTTT. Protein sequence: CSVDPRGVTDTQYF.

Many counts were recorded for this clonotype. The chain carries TRBV28 and TRBJ2-4; TRBD1 matches 9 bases. Germline V gene sequence: CDR1 MDHEN, CDR2 SYDVKM. V dropped 5 bases and J dropped 9; count of bases not matched to a gene: 8. The CDR3 runs 14 residues. CDR3 nucleotides: TGTGCCAGCAGTCTACGGACAGGGGTCTCCATTCAGTACTTC. This translates into CASSLRTGVSIQYF.

This clonotype was observed many times. The CDR3 DNA sequence: TGCGCCAGCAGCTTGAGTCAGGCGATCTATGGCTACACCTTC. Translating gives CASSLSQAIYGYTF. V is TRBV5-1 and J is TRBJ1-2; D remains ambiguous. CDR3 length: 14 amino acids. The germline V gene has CDR1 SGHRS and CDR2 YFSETQ. V lost 1 base to trimming and J lost 4 bases, with 11 bases between them.

This chain joins TRBV18 and TRBJ2-1, with a possible D match to TRBD1 (6 bases). In germline, CDR1 is KGHSH, CDR2 LQKENI. The CDR3 length is 14 residues. V lost 4 bases to trimming and J lost 7 bases, with 14 bases between them. This CDR3 reads CASSLGTQANEQFF. In nucleotides, the CDR3 is TGTGCCAGCTCACTCGGGACACAAGCGAATGAGCAGTTCTTC.

Concerning this clonotype itself: Germline is not matched at one junction end, which may reflect a read error. The rearrangement joins TRBV2 to TRBJ2-7; tentatively, D is TRBD2 (5 bases). The germline V gene encodes CDR1 SNHLY and CDR2 FYNNEI. This CDR3 region has 14 residues. Here the CDR3 DNA reads TGTGACAGCAGTTTCGACTACTCCAACTACGAGCAGTACTTC. Its translation is CDSSFDYSNYEQYF.

The chain links TRBV9 to TRBJ1-6; D might be TRBD1 (5 bases). Germline V lookup: CDR1 SGDLS, CDR2 YYNGEE. This CDR3 is built from 16 residues. V was trimmed by 2 bases and J by 7 bases, leaving 16 bases between them. As DNA, the CDR3 is TGTGCCAGCAGCGTTAAGGGGACGGGTATCAATTCACCCCTCCACTTT. Translating it yields CASSVKGTGINSPLHF.

This clonotype was counted a few times. The chain has TRBV11-2 and TRBJ1-1, with 10 bases matching TRBD1. CDR1 is SGHAT, CDR2 FQNNGV, per germline. The CDR3 is 17 residues long. The ends lost 5 bases at V and 1 base at J; junction bases unmatched: 10. This CDR3 is CASSQEGQGFRNTEAFF. In DNA form, the CDR3 reads TGTGCCAGCAGCCAGGAGGGACAGGGGTTTAGGAACACTGAAGCTTTCTTT.

There are many counts of this clonotype. This chain uses TRBV5-6 with TRBJ2-7; D remains ambiguous. This CDR3 contains 15 residues. V lost 0 bases and J lost 3, with 13 bases in between. CDR1 is SGHDT, CDR2 YYEEEE, per germline. CDR3 nucleotide sequence: TGTGCCAGCAGCTTGGAATCTTTCAGGAACTACGAGCAGTACTTC. Its translation: CASSLESFRNYEQYF.

This clonotype was counted ten times or more. The CDR3 protein is CASSLDPTYEQYF. The CDR3 DNA sequence: TGTGCCAGCAGCTTGGATCCGACCTACGAGCAGTACTTC. The V and J genes are TRBV7-8 and TRBJ2-7; the D is unclear. Trimming pared 3 bases from V and 2 bases from J, leaving 8 bases between. Germline lookup yields CDR1 SGHVS and CDR2 FQNEAQ. The CDR3 is made up of 13 amino acids.

Comments on this clonotype: This may stem from a read error, because a much larger clone lies one nucleotide away. The CDR3 spells CASSLYDRGSPRLFF. CDR3 coding DNA: TGTGCCAGCAGTTTATACGACAGGGGTAGCCCCAGGCTGTTTTTT. V usage is TRBV28 and J usage is TRBJ2-2; 8 nucleotides align to TRBD1. V shed 1 base and J 13 bases; nucleotides not matched to a gene: 11. CDR1 MDHEN and CDR2 SYDVKM come from the germline V gene. CDR3 length: 15 amino acids.

This clonotype occurred a few times. The chain carries TRBV4-2 and TRBJ1-2; D unclear. V shed 0 bases and J shed 7 bases, with 6 bases lying between them. Looked up from germline, CDR1 is LGHNA and CDR2 is YNFKEQ. This CDR3 is built from 12 residues. Here the CDR3 DNA reads TGTGCCAGCAGCCAAGAGTGGGGTGGCTACACCTTC. Amino acids: CASSQEWGGYTF.

In its sample, this clonotype was seen many times. The chain employs TRBV20-1 and TRBJ2-7; TRBD1 might be the D (6 bases). CDR1 and CDR2 (germline): DFQATT, SNEGSKA (reference sequence). The CDR3 has 12 residues. Trimming stripped 3 bases from V and 4 bases from J, with 10 bases between. The CDR3 DNA follows: TGCAGTGCTAGTCAGGGGCGTTACGAGCAGTACTTC. It is translated as CSASQGRYEQYF.

J is TRBJ1-1 and V is TRBV10-3, with 7 positions matching TRBD1. Germline V gives CDR1 ENHRY, CDR2 SYGVKD. CDR3 length: 13 amino acids. The V and J ends lost 3 bases and 6 bases, in that order; junction bases with no gene match: 4. CDR3 sequence reads: CAISDRTGAEAFF. Here the CDR3 DNA reads TGTGCCATCAGTGACCGTACAGGGGCTGAAGCTTTCTTT.

This clonotype was seen ten or more times. The chain is built from TRBV18 and TRBJ2-7, with TRBD1 matching 7 bases. The junction had 10 bases not matched to a gene; V was cut back by 8 bases and J by 3 bases. Germline CDR1 and CDR2: KGHSH and LQKENI. The CDR3 is 14 residues long. The CDR3 coding sequence is TGTGCCAGCACCGGGACAGACACAGACTACGAGCAGTACTTC. Protein product: CASTGTDTDYEQYF.

This clonotype was found many times. The genes are TRBV18 and TRBJ2-6, with no clear D. V was clipped by 0 bases and J by 0 bases, with 3 bases between them. Germline CDR1 and CDR2: KGHSH and LQKENI. This CDR3 has 15 residues. The CDR3 loop is CASSPPPSGANVLTF. The CDR3, as DNA: TGTGCCAGCTCACCACCGCCCTCTGGGGCCAACGTCCTGACTTTC.

This clonotype was seen at least ten times. CDR3 sequence: CSAQRLGTTYTGELFF. Written as DNA, the CDR3 is TGCAGTGCTCAGAGGTTGGGGACTACTTACACCGGGGAGCTGTTTTTT. This rearrangement joins TRBV20-1 to TRBJ2-2; 7 nucleotides agree with TRBD2. This CDR3 is built from 16 residues. With 5 bases clipped from V and 3 bases from J, the junction kept 12 bases outside the gene matches. Germline V CDR1 and CDR2: DFQATT, SNEGSKA (reference sequence).

The table lists this clonotype with a few counts. The chain recombines TRBV3-1 with TRBJ2-6; D perhaps matches TRBD1 (5 bases). Germline V gene lookup returns CDR1 LGHDT and CDR2 YNNKEL (reference sequence). Between the trimmed V and J ends, which lost 0 bases and 0 bases, there was a span of 12 bases. CDR3 size: 18 residues. The CDR3 DNA is TGTGCCAGCAGCCAAGAGTGGGGCGGTAGCTCTGGGGCCAACGTCCTGACTTTC. This gives the protein CASSQEWGGSSGANVLTF.

This clonotype was picked up many times. J is TRBJ1-1 and V is TRBV14, with D perhaps matching TRBD1 (6 bases). The CDR3 extends over 17 amino acids. V was shortened by 0 bases and J by 0 bases, with 14 bases between the two germline ends. CDR1 and CDR2 (germline): SGHDN, FVKESK. CDR3 nucleotides: TGTGCCAGCAGCCAAGACGGCCTCAGGGGAATGAACACTGAAGCTTTCTTT. As protein: CASSQDGLRGMNTEAFF.

The V gene is TRBV7-9, the J gene TRBJ2-7; 7 bases line up with TRBD1. Germline trimming cut 5 bases from V and 1 base from J; bases unmatched to any gene: 5. The CDR3 contains 14 residues. Germline V gene lookup returns CDR1 SEHNR and CDR2 FQNEAQ (reference sequence). CDR3 amino acids: CASSLSTGSYEQYF. CDR3 DNA: TGTGCCAGCAGCCTGTCGACAGGGTCCTACGAGCAGTACTTC.

This clonotype was counted ten times or more. The chain employs TRBV20-1 and TRBJ1-2; D perhaps matches TRBD1 (6 bases). V lost 4 bases to trimming and J lost 2 bases, with 14 bases between them. CDR1 and CDR2 (germline): DFQATT, SNEGSKA (reference sequence). The CDR3 totals 14 residues. The CDR3 sequence: CSATVGRGNYGYTF. The CDR3, as DNA: TGCAGTGCTACCGTTGGCAGGGGAAACTATGGCTACACCTTC.

This clonotype was observed a few times. This chain uses TRBV6-1 with TRBJ2-5; TRBD1 is a possible D gene (6 bases). CDR3 size: 14 residues. V was trimmed by 6 bases and J by 2 bases, leaving 13 bases between them. CDR1 MNHNS and CDR2 SASEGT come from the germline V gene. CDR3 DNA: TGTGCCAGCAGGGACAGTAACTTACAAGAGACCCAGTACTTC. Translating gives CASRDSNLQETQYF.

This clonotype was recorded many times. Germline is not matched at one junction end, which may reflect a read error. The rearrangement uses TRBV7-7 and TRBJ2-7; TRBD2 matches 15 bases. Germline V gives CDR1 SSHAT, CDR2 FNYEAQ (reference sequence). This CDR3 has 15 residues. This CDR3 reads CASSPGLAGGGEQYF. In nucleotides, the CDR3 is TGTGCTAGCAGCCCGGGACTAGCGGGGGGAGGCGAGCAGTACTTC.

This clonotype was seen more than once but under ten times. With a much larger clone just one base away, this may be a read error. The rearrangement links TRBV7-2 to TRBJ2-7, with D unclear. Germline V gives CDR1 SGHTA, CDR2 FQGNSA. This CDR3 contains 12 residues. The chain's CDR3 is CAGSRELYEQYF. The CDR3 DNA is TGTGCCGGCAGCCGCGAACTCTACGAGCAGTACTTC.

At least ten counts were recorded for this clonotype. The rearrangement uses TRBV20-1 and TRBJ2-7; the D gene is possibly TRBD1 (5 bases). CDR3 length equals 12 residues. Germline loops: CDR1 DFQATT, CDR2 SNEGSKA (reference sequence). V dropped 5 bases and J dropped 2 bases, with 10 bases sitting between them. The CDR3 reads CSASRDTYEQYF. The CDR3 coding sequence is TGCAGTGCTTCCAGGGATACCTACGAGCAGTACTTC.

The chain recombines TRBV7-2 with TRBJ2-7; TRBD2 might be the D (6 bases). Trimming removed 4 bases from V and 0 bases from J, with 13 bases in between. This CDR3 is built from 15 residues. Germline V gene data show CDR1 as SGHTA and CDR2 as FQGNSA. DNA for the CDR3: TGTGCCAGCAGCTGGGGTAGCGGACTCTCCTACGAGCAGTACTTC. This encodes CASSWGSGLSYEQYF.

This clonotype was seen a handful of times. Here the CDR3 reads CASSGGTGGTYEQYF. CDR3 nucleotide sequence: TGTGCCAGCAGTGGGGGGACAGGGGGGACCTACGAGCAGTACTTC. The chain uses TRBV2 and TRBJ2-7; TRBD1 matches 11 bases. Germline values: CDR1 SNHLY, CDR2 FYNNEI. The CDR3 is made up of 15 amino acids. The V gene end was trimmed by 4 bases and the J gene end by 2 bases; junction bases not matched to a gene: 4.